The next 27 T cell receptor beta chains were all read from a single sample in a study of type 1 regulatory T cells. What these receptors recognize is not known. TCRdb fed the reads into MiXCR, producing one record per CDR3 protein. Among tens of thousands of distinct CDR3 sequences, 40% to 55% were seen once, and the ten largest hold 4.5% to 5.5%. The sequencing input was cultured T cells, either the whole culture or a sorted T cell fraction (not recorded which). These TCRs come from a human donor in good health.

This clonotype has only a few counts. This chain connects TRBV28 to TRBJ1-6, with 7 bases matching TRBD1. The CDR3 is made up of 15 amino acids. Germline loops: CDR1 MDHEN, CDR2 SYDVKM. J lost 11 bases, V lost 6 bases, and 13 bases had no gene match. The CDR3 DNA is TGTGCCAGCAGGCCCAGGGAGGGGGCATTGACACCCCTCCACTTT. Translating gives CASRPREGALTPLHF.

The V call is TRBV29-1, the J call TRBJ2-5; possibly TRBD2 for D (6 bases). Germline V CDR1 and CDR2: SQVTM, ANQGSEA. V was shortened by 6 bases and J by 2 bases, with 13 bases between the two germline ends. This CDR3 is built from 13 residues. CDR3 coding DNA: TGCAGCGTGGAAAAGGGACTTCAAGAGACCCAGTACTTC. Amino acid sequence: CSVEKGLQETQYF.

The CDR3 sequence is CASSQGTRTENYYGYTF. CDR3 nucleotides: TGCGCCAGCAGCCAAGGAACCAGGACGGAGAATTACTATGGCTACACCTTC. V gene TRBV4-1 combines with J gene TRBJ1-2; D is uncertain. The CDR3 contains 17 residues. Germline CDR1 reads MGHRA; CDR2 reads YSYEKL. Trimming stripped 1 base from V and 3 bases from J, with 18 bases between.

In this sample, this clonotype turned up a few times. The chain joins TRBV9 to TRBJ2-5; 15 bases fit TRBD2. The ends lost 2 bases at V and 0 bases at J; junction bases unmatched: 5. CDR3 size: 18 residues. Germline V gene data show CDR1 as SGDLS and CDR2 as YYNGEE. CDR3 DNA: TGTGCCAGCAGCGTGGCCGGGACTAGCGGGGGGTACCAAGAGACCCAGTACTTC. Amino acid sequence: CASSVAGTSGGYQETQYF.

The chain carries TRBV30 and TRBJ1-2; TRBD1 matches 7 bases. Germline CDR1 is GTSNPN and CDR2 is SVGIG (reference sequence). The CDR3 extends over 14 amino acids. The junction had 8 bases not matched to a gene; V was cut back by 3 bases and J by 4 bases. This CDR3 reads CAWSSTGALYGYTF. CDR3 nucleotides: TGTGCCTGGAGCTCAACAGGGGCCCTCTATGGCTACACCTTC. The complete variable domain, with remaining parts taken from reference TRBV30 and TRBJ1-2, reads SQTIHQWPATLVQPVGSPLSLECTVEGTSNPNLYWYRQAAGRGLQLLFYSVGIGQISSEVPQNLSASRPQDRQFILSSKKLLLSDSGFYLCAWSSTGALYGYTFGSGTRLTVV.

The table lists this clonotype with a few counts. The chain's CDR3 is CAIKAEGLTDTQYF. In DNA form, the CDR3 reads TGTGCCATCAAGGCTGAGGGACTCACAGATACGCAGTATTTT. The V call is TRBV10-3, the J call TRBJ2-3, with TRBD2 as a possible D gene (6 bases). The CDR3 runs to 14 residues. The V and J ends lost 7 bases and 2 bases respectively, with 13 bases between them. Per germline, CDR1 ENHRY and CDR2 SYGVKD.

The chain employs TRBV11-3 and TRBJ2-5; the D gene is possibly TRBD2 (5 bases). The CDR3 is made up of 13 amino acids. CDR1 and CDR2 (germline): SGHNT, YENEEA. V lost 5 bases to trimming and J lost 5 bases, with 12 bases between them. In nucleotides, the CDR3 is TGTGCCAGCAGCCCTCGAAGAGGGGAGACCCAGTACTTC. It specifies CASSPRRGETQYF.

The chain links TRBV7-4 to TRBJ1-5; D ambiguous. Germline CDR1 SGHVT, CDR2 SQSDAQ. Trimming took 4 bases from V and 0 from J, leaving 22 bases between them. CDR3 size: 19 residues. The CDR3 spells CASSSCPARRFDSNQPQHF. CDR3 nucleotides: TGTGCCAGCAGCTCCTGCCCGGCACGTCGATTTGATAGCAATCAGCCCCAGCATTTT. The whole variable domain, remainder taken from reference TRBV7-4 and TRBJ1-5, is GAGVSQSPRYKVAKRGRDVALRCDSISGHVTLYWYRQTLGQGSEVLTYSQSDAQRDKSGRPSGRFSAERPERSVSTLKIQRTEQGDSAVYLCASSSCPARRFDSNQPQHFGDGTRLSIL.

This clonotype has only one observation. The chain couples TRBV10-3 to TRBJ2-7; possibly TRBD2 for D (5 bases). V gave up 8 bases and J gave up 5 bases, with 7 bases separating them. CDR3 length equals 10 residues. Germline CDR1 reads ENHRY; CDR2 reads SYGVKD. CDR3: CAIARDEQYF. The CDR3 DNA follows: TGTGCCATCGCGAGGGACGAGCAGTACTTC.

The chain combines TRBV5-1 with TRBJ1-3; unclear D gene. There are 16 residues in the CDR3. The ends were cut back, 2 bases at V and 2 bases at J, with 14 bases in the middle. In germline, CDR1 is SGHRS, CDR2 YFSETQ. CDR3 sequence reads: CASSLARSGPGNTIYF. In DNA form, the CDR3 reads TGCGCCAGCAGCTTAGCAAGAAGTGGGCCTGGAAACACCATATATTTT.

About this clonotype itself: A read error may account for a junction end that differs from germline. The J gene is TRBJ2-5, the V gene TRBV7-6; 15 bases match TRBD2. Germline CDR1 SGHVS, CDR2 FNYEAQ. The CDR3 contains 17 residues. CDR3 residues: CASSLGLAGGGQETLYF. In DNA, the CDR3 is TGTGCCAGCAGCTTGGGACTAGCGGGGGGTGGTCAAGAGACCCTGTACTTC.

This clonotype turned up a few times. V is TRBV2 and J is TRBJ1-1; 7 bases line up with TRBD1. Germline loops: CDR1 SNHLY, CDR2 FYNNEI. V gave up 6 bases and J gave up 5 bases; unmatched junction bases: 6. The CDR3 extends over 13 amino acids. The CDR3 region has the DNA TGTGCCAGCAGGACCGACAGGGCGACTGAAGCTTTCTTT. Its protein is CASRTDRATEAFF.

The V gene is TRBV12-3 or TRBV12-4, the J gene TRBJ1-6; D perhaps matches TRBD1 (6 bases). The V gene lost 6 bases and the J gene lost 4 bases, with 16 bases spanning the gap. The CDR3 runs to 16 residues. The CDR3 loop is CASSRQGGVYNSPLHF. CDR3 nucleotide sequence: TGTGCCAGCAGCCGACAAGGGGGGGTTTATAATTCACCCCTCCACTTT.

This rearrangement joins TRBV15 to TRBJ2-6; D uncertain. The ends were cut back, 7 bases at V and 3 bases at J, with 7 bases in the middle. The CDR3 runs 13 residues. Germline loops: CDR1 LNHNV, CDR2 YYDKDF (reference sequence). CDR3: CATTNRGANVLTF. CDR3 bases: TGTGCCACCACGAATCGTGGGGCCAACGTCCTGACTTTC.

There are a few counts of this clonotype. V is TRBV7-9 and J is TRBJ2-1; tentative D call: TRBD1 (5 bases). Germline V lookup: CDR1 SEHNR, CDR2 FQNEAQ (reference sequence). The CDR3 extends over 16 amino acids. V was shortened by 5 bases and J by 3 bases, with 17 bases between the two germline ends. The CDR3 DNA reads TGTGCCAGCAGCCCAGGCAGGGTCTTCTACTACAATGAGCAGTTCTTC. As protein: CASSPGRVFYYNEQFF.

This clonotype was seen repeatedly, ten times or more. The chain recombines TRBV6-5 with TRBJ2-7, with D tentatively TRBD2 (5 bases). This CDR3 has 14 amino acids. Per germline, CDR1 MNHEY and CDR2 SVGAGI. The V and J ends lost 3 bases and 0 bases respectively, with 9 bases between them. The CDR3 reads CASSYSAASYEQYF. CDR3 nucleotide sequence: TGTGCCAGCAGTTATAGCGCTGCCTCCTACGAGCAGTACTTC.

The chain uses TRBV5-6 and TRBJ1-5; 11 bases are shared with TRBD1. Trimming cost V 4 bases and J 1 base; bases outside gene matches: 4. Germline values: CDR1 SGHDT, CDR2 YYEEEE. The CDR3 consists of 16 residues. This CDR3 reads CASSPDRGRSNQPQHF. In DNA, the CDR3 is TGTGCCAGCAGCCCGGACAGGGGGCGCAGCAATCAGCCCCAGCATTTT.

V gene TRBV20-1 combines with J gene TRBJ2-5; 10 bases line up with TRBD1. V dropped 5 bases and J dropped 4; count of bases not matched to a gene: 1. The CDR3 is 12 amino acids. Germline V gene data show CDR1 as DFQATT and CDR2 as SNEGSKA (reference sequence). CDR3 loop: CSAWDRGETQYF. CDR3 nucleotides: TGCAGTGCTTGGGACAGGGGAGAGACCCAGTACTTC.

This clonotype was seen at least ten times. The chain combines TRBV7-9 with TRBJ1-1; the D is unclear. Trimming removed 4 bases from V and 6 bases from J, with 9 bases in between. This CDR3 is 12 amino acids long. Germline CDR1 is SEHNR and CDR2 is FQNEAQ (reference sequence). CDR3 protein: CASSWVRAEAFF. In DNA, the CDR3 is TGTGCCAGCAGCTGGGTACGGGCTGAAGCTTTCTTT.

This clonotype has just one count. The chain couples TRBV7-6 to TRBJ1-1; possibly TRBD1 for D (5 bases). Trimming took off 5 bases at V and 1 base at J, with 8 bases between the two ends. This CDR3 is built from 13 residues. Germline V gives CDR1 SGHVS, CDR2 FNYEAQ. Here the CDR3 reads CASSHGGNTEAFF. CDR3 nucleotide sequence: TGTGCCAGCAGCCATGGGGGGAACACTGAAGCTTTCTTT.

A word on this clonotype: One junction end does not reproduce the germline sequence, and a read error may be involved. CDR3 protein: CASKRGQSAYERYF. CDR3 in DNA: TGTGCCAGTAAAAGGGGACAGAGTGCCTACGAGCGGTACTTC. This rearrangement joins TRBV6-5 to TRBJ2-7, with 7 positions matching TRBD1. The CDR3 length is 14 residues. Germline V gives CDR1 MNHEY, CDR2 SVGAGI.

The chain couples TRBV7-9 to TRBJ1-1; D possibly corresponds to TRBD1 (6 bases). V was trimmed by 1 base and J by 3 bases, leaving 9 bases between them. CDR1 and CDR2 from the germline V gene are SEHNR and FQNEAQ (reference sequence). CDR3 length: 14 amino acids. The CDR3 is CASSLVGGYTEAFF. The DNA for the CDR3 is TGTGCCAGCAGCTTAGTAGGGGGATACACTGAAGCTTTCTTT.

The chain has TRBV18 and TRBJ1-1; a possible D gene is TRBD1 (6 bases). V was shortened by 2 bases and J by 0 bases, with 13 bases between the two germline ends. The CDR3 is 16 residues long. Germline V gives CDR1 KGHSH, CDR2 LQKENI. The CDR3 loop reads CASSPTGTGMNTEAFF. The CDR3 nucleotides read TGTGCCAGCTCACCAACAGGGACCGGAATGAACACTGAAGCTTTCTTT.

This chain connects TRBV6-6 to TRBJ1-1; 10 bases fit TRBD1. V was clipped by 10 bases and J by 3 bases; unmatched bases: 8. The germline V gene has CDR1 MNHNY and CDR2 SVGAGI (reference sequence). The CDR3 runs to 14 residues. CDR3 in DNA: TGTGCCACCGAGACAGGGGGCTCGCACACTGAAGCTTTCTTT. Protein sequence: CATETGGSHTEAFF.

The V gene is TRBV6-5, the J gene TRBJ2-7; D is perhaps TRBD1 (6 bases). CDR1 MNHEY and CDR2 SVGAGI come from the germline V gene. This CDR3 comprises 12 residues. Trimming stripped 11 bases from V and 6 bases from J, with 17 bases between. The CDR3 nucleotides read TGTGCCTCTAGGGACAAGGGCCCCGAGCAGTACTTC. Translation gives CASRDKGPEQYF.

This clonotype was seen a few times. The chain is built from TRBV7-2 and TRBJ2-7, with a possible D match to TRBD2 (5 bases). Between the trimmed V and J ends, which lost 2 bases and 5 bases, there was a span of 13 bases. This CDR3 region has 14 residues. Germline V gives CDR1 SGHTA, CDR2 FQGNSA. CDR3: CASSLRASIHEQYF. In DNA form, the CDR3 reads TGTGCCAGCAGCTTAAGGGCTAGCATCCACGAGCAGTACTTC.

This clonotype was seen more than once but under ten times. The chain combines TRBV10-3 with TRBJ1-5, with D hard to call. The ends were cut back, 0 bases at V and 0 bases at J, with 9 bases in the middle. Per germline, CDR1 ENHRY and CDR2 SYGVKD. There are 16 residues in the CDR3. The CDR3 sequence: CAISESSYYSNQPQHF. The CDR3 coding sequence is TGTGCCATCAGTGAGTCGTCTTACTATAGCAATCAGCCCCAGCATTTT.